This is a list of T cell receptor beta chains from one sample in a study of PD-1 blockade in classical Hodgkin lymphoma. The repertoire was sequenced with immunoSEQ multiplex PCR; TCRdb's copy has only in-frame clones and lacks some. The sample consists of about 23,000 clones, roughly 90% of them appearing once. The sequenced sample consisted of CD4+ T cells from blood. The receptors stem from a human donor with classical Hodgkin lymphoma. Both conserved end residues are part of each CDR3. D genes are given only for firm matches. Size is omitted from some rows. Given values are once, few, many or a class for expanded clones.

CDR3nt	CDR3aa	abundance	d_gene	j_gene	v_gene
TGTGCCAGCAGCCGGGACAGGGTCAATGAAAAACTGTTTTTT	CASSRDRVNEKLFF	-	TRBD1	TRBJ1-4	TRBV11-1
TGTGCCAGCAGTTTGAAGGGGTCCTACTATGGCTACACCTTC	CASSLKGSYYGYTF	-	-	TRBJ1-2	TRBV6-5
TGCGCCAGCAGCTCCGGAACCGGGTTGGAAGCTTTCTTT	CASSSGTGLEAFF	-	-	TRBJ1-1	TRBV5-1
TGTGCCTGGCAAAAATACCCTCTGTCGCCCCAGTACTTC	CAWQKYPLSPQYF	-	-	TRBJ2-7	TRBV30
TGTGCCAGCAGCCGCGGACAGATCTTAGCCAAAAACATTCAGTACTTC	CASSRGQILAKNIQYF	-	-	TRBJ2-4	TRBV28
TGCGCCAGCAGCCATGGTCCGGGACAGGGCGACAATGAGCAGTTCTTC	CASSHGPGQGDNEQFF	-	TRBD1	TRBJ2-1	TRBV4-3
TGTGCCAGCAGAGCCGTCGGCACTCCTGGCACAGATACGCAGTATTTT	CASRAVGTPGTDTQYF	-	-	TRBJ2-3	TRBV7-9
TGCAGCGTTGATGCGCTAGCGGGGGGAGTTACGCAGTATTTT	CSVDALAGGVTQYF	-	TRBD2	TRBJ2-3	TRBV29-1
TGTGCCACGTCCCGGGACAGGGGTTTGGGCGGCTACACCTTC	CATSRDRGLGGYTF	-	TRBD1	TRBJ1-2	TRBV6-5
TGTGCCAGCAGCGTCCGCGGGGCCGTCGACGAGCAGTACTTC	CASSVRGAVDEQYF	-	-	TRBJ2-7	TRBV11-2
TGTGCCAGCAGCTTCCAAGGACAGGGGCGCTCGGAGACCCAGTACTTC	CASSFQGQGRSETQYF	-	TRBD1	TRBJ2-5	TRBV5-5
TGCGCCAGCAGCCACCCCGGGACAGGCGGGAGCGGCTGCACCTTC	CASSHPGTGGSGCTF	-	TRBD1	TRBJ1-2	TRBV4-1
TGCAGTGCGGCACAAGAGACCCAGTACTTC	CSAAQETQYF	-	-	TRBJ2-5	TRBV20-1
TGTGCCAGCAGACCCGCCGCTCACTCTGGAAACACCATATATTTT	CASRPAAHSGNTIYF	-	-	TRBJ1-3	TRBV6-5
TGTGCCAGCAGTATCCAAGAGACCCAGTACTTC	CASSIQETQYF	-	-	TRBJ2-5	TRBV28
TGTGTCAGAAGCTTAGCGCTATACAGGGGCGCCTACGAGCAGTACTTC	CVRSLALYRGAYEQYF	-	-	TRBJ2-7	TRBV7-5
TGCGCCAGCAGCCCGATAGCGGGGGTCAACAATGAGCAGTTCTTC	CASSPIAGVNNEQFF	once	TRBD2	TRBJ2-1	TRBV5-1
TGCGCCAGCAGCCAAGATAGGGGGGATAGCAATCAGCCCCAGCATTTT	CASSQDRGDSNQPQHF	-	-	TRBJ1-5	TRBV4-1
TGTGCCTGGAGTGTATCAGCGGGAACAGATACGCAGTATTTT	CAWSVSAGTDTQYF	-	TRBD2	TRBJ2-3	TRBV30
TGTGCCAGCAGCCCAACAACCGGGACAGGATTATATGGCTACACCTTC	CASSPTTGTGLYGYTF	-	TRBD1	TRBJ1-2	TRBV14
TGCGCCAGCAGCTTGGACCCCACCTACGAGCAGTACTTC	CASSLDPTYEQYF	-	-	TRBJ2-7	TRBV5-1
TGCAGTGCTAGGGCCTATGGCTACACCTTC	CSARAYGYTF	-	-	TRBJ1-2	TRBV20-1
TGTGCCAGCAGCTACCACCCTGCCGGGTCCTACAATGAGCAGTTCTTC	CASSYHPAGSYNEQFF	-	-	TRBJ2-1	TRBV13
TGCGCCAGCAGCTTGGCCGTTCTCGGCACAGATACGCAGTATTTT	CASSLAVLGTDTQYF	-	-	TRBJ2-3	TRBV5-1
TGTGCCAGCAGCCCCGAGGTAGCTAACTATGGCTACACCTTC	CASSPEVANYGYTF	-	-	TRBJ1-2	TRBV6-1
TGCGCCAGCAGCTTGGGGGAGCAGGGGGACATTCAGTACTTC	CASSLGEQGDIQYF	-	TRBD1	TRBJ2-4	TRBV5-1
TGTGCCAGCAGACCTTGGGGGGCCGATAATTCACCCCTCCACTTT	CASRPWGADNSPLHF	-	-	TRBJ1-6	TRBV28
TGTGCCAGCAGCCCACAGGGTAAAGGCTATGGCTACACCTTC	CASSPQGKGYGYTF	-	-	TRBJ1-2	TRBV7-9
TGCGCCAGCCGCTGGGGAGCAACTAATGAAAAACTGTTTTTT	CASRWGATNEKLFF	once	-	TRBJ1-4	TRBV5-1
TGCGCCAGCAGCAGGGACAGCTACGAGCAGTACTTC	CASSRDSYEQYF	-	TRBD1	TRBJ2-7	TRBV5-1
TGTGCCAGCAGCTTTGGGGGGCTTCGCTCCTACAATGAGCAGTTCTTC	CASSFGGLRSYNEQFF	-	-	TRBJ2-1	TRBV11-3
TGTGCCAGCAGCCGGACAGGGGACCGATATGGCTACACCTTC	CASSRTGDRYGYTF	once	TRBD1	TRBJ1-2	TRBV5-4
TGCGCCAGCAGCTCGGGGACTAGCGGTAACCATGAGCAGTTCTTC	CASSSGTSGNHEQFF	-	TRBD2	TRBJ2-1	TRBV5-1
TGTGCCAGCGGGCTAGTGGACGAGCAGTACTTC	CASGLVDEQYF	-	-	TRBJ2-7	TRBV6-1
TGCGCCAGCAGCTTGGAGAGCGGGGTCTACGAGCAGTACTTC	CASSLESGVYEQYF	-	TRBD2	TRBJ2-7	TRBV5-1
TGTGCCAGCAGCGGCCGTGCCTACGAGCAGTACTTC	CASSGRAYEQYF	-	-	TRBJ2-7	TRBV4-2
TGTGCCAGCAGCTGGGACAGGTACAATGAGCAGTTCTTC	CASSWDRYNEQFF	-	TRBD1	TRBJ2-1	TRBV7-2
TGTGCCAGCAGCTTCGGGACTAGCGGATTATCCGGGGAGCTGTTTTTT	CASSFGTSGLSGELFF	-	TRBD2	TRBJ2-2	TRBV7-9
TGTGCCAGCAGCTTAACAGGGGACAATGAGCAGTTCTTC	CASSLTGDNEQFF	-	TRBD1	TRBJ2-1	TRBV13
TGTGCCAGCAGTGTGGGCGCCGGGCAGCCCCAGCATTTT	CASSVGAGQPQHF	-	-	TRBJ1-5	TRBV2
TGTGCTAGTGGTTTGGTACGATTTCGGGGTCGACACCTACAGTTTCAGACCCAGTACTTC	CASGLVRFRGRHLQFQTQYF	-	-	TRBJ2-5	TRBV12-5
TGTGCCAGCAGTGAAGACCCAGGGAGTAATGAAAAACTGTTTTTT	CASSEDPGSNEKLFF	-	-	TRBJ1-4	TRBV6-1
TGCGCCAGCAGCCAACCAAGACAGGGGATCCACTATGGCTACACCTTC	CASSQPRQGIHYGYTF	few	TRBD1	TRBJ1-2	TRBV4-1
TGTGCCAGCAGCTTGAATTCAGGGTCGTCTAATTCACCCCTCCACTTT	CASSLNSGSSNSPLHF	-	-	TRBJ1-6	TRBV7-9